This TCR beta chain was obtained from a study of blood T cell repertoires in COVID-19. For the study at large: Researchers got acute and convalescent COVID-19 samples from the United States, Italy and Spain. The analysed material was cDNA or gDNA that came from T cells, B-cell-depleted T cells, or PBMCs.

Per the study methods: Counts of nucleated cells, estimated from reference gene primer amplification, were obtained. Libraries were prepared by immunoSEQ multiplex PCR; TCRdb keeps only in-frame clonotypes and omits some of them. The DNA was the basis for D and trimming; V, J and clone size are from that table. In the table there are 57,000 or so clones, roughly 90% of which are singletons. Germline V CDR1 and CDR2: LNHDA, SQIVND (reference sequence). This CDR3 comprises 14 residues. V lost 6 bases to trimming and J lost 1 base, with 9 bases between them. This clone was observed a few times. This TCR was recovered from a woman in her forties or fifties with active or convalescent COVID-19. V gene TRBV19 combines with J gene TRBJ2-2; a weak D match, TRBD1 (6 bases). Sequencing used peripheral blood. DNA for the CDR3: TGTGCCAGTAGGTTACAGGGGAACACCGGGGAGCTGTTTTTT. Its translation is CASRLQGNTGELFF.